This T cell receptor beta chain was recovered during a study of cytomegalovirus exposure and HLA in healthy donors. For this clone: Its antigen is not identified.

A multiplex PCR was run with 60 Vbeta primers and 13 Jbeta primers. TCRdb's copy holds only in-frame clones and misses some; the assay was immunoSEQ multiplex PCR. The table records more than 110,000 clones, just under 85% of them present only once. V dropped 4 bases and J dropped 0 bases, with 12 bases sitting between them. There are 16 residues in the CDR3. Germline-derived CDR1 and CDR2 are ENHRY and SYGVKD. Study outcomes and limitations: A few CMV-associated chains proved CMV antigen-specific in vitro.

The chain carries TRBV10-3 and TRBJ1-4; D is unresolved. The source material was PBMCs. The clonotype originates from a man between 25 and 39 years old in good health and CMV-seropositive. The CDR3: CAISASLGATNEKLFF. The CDR3 DNA follows: TGTGCCATCAGTGCCTCCCTCGGGGCAACTAATGAAAAACTGTTTTTT.